The 8 T cell receptor beta chains in this list originate from one sample, sequenced in a study of identical twins (dated by TCRdb to the mid-2010s). Receptor libraries were prepared by 5' RACE. These reads were obtained on an Illumina HiSeq 2000. TCRdb trimmed the raw reads at Q25, called clones with MiXCR and kept productive beta chains. Each record represents a unique CDR3 protein, reported with the most common genes and DNA among its rows. The sample contains roughly 230,000 distinct CDR3 sequences, approximately 8.3% of them found a single time. Approximately 3% of the sample rests with the top ten. The same specimen was also included in a second study, on yellow fever vaccine responses in identical twins.

Sequencing input: CD8+ T cells sorted from blood. The receptors were gathered from a woman under 30 in good health.

This clonotype was detected many times. CDR3 nucleotides: TGTGCCAGCAGCCTCACAGGGGGCTTGGAAGCTTTCTTT. Protein: CASSLTGGLEAFF. The V gene is TRBV7-9, the J gene TRBJ1-1, with 9 bases identical to TRBD1. The CDR3 sequence is 13 residues long. CDR1 and CDR2 (germline): SEHNR, FQNEAQ (reference sequence). J gave up 8 bases and V 5 bases, and 6 bases lay outside the gene matches.

This clonotype has more than one count but fewer than ten. J is TRBJ1-1 and V is TRBV2; D uncertain. V gave up 6 bases and J gave up 7 bases, with 12 bases separating them. This CDR3 spans 12 amino acids. Germline values: CDR1 SNHLY, CDR2 FYNNEI. The CDR3 here is CASSAWGNEAFF. The CDR3 DNA reads TGTGCCAGCAGCGCCTGGGGAAATGAAGCTTTCTTT. The full variable domain, with the rest looked up from reference TRBV2 and TRBJ1-1, is EPEVTQTPSHQVTQMGQEVILRCVPISNHLYFYWYRQILGQKVEFLVSFYNNEISEKSEIFDDQFSVERPDGSNFTLKIRSTKLEDSAMYFCASSAWGNEAFFGQGTRLTVV.

The CDR3 DNA sequence: TGTGCCAGCATATTAGGCACCGGGGAGCTGTTTTTT. This sequence encodes CASILGTGELFF. The V gene is TRBV11-2, the J gene TRBJ2-2; D unclear. The CDR3 is made up of 12 amino acids. Between the trimmed V and J ends, which lost 7 bases and 4 bases, there was a span of 7 bases. Per the germline V gene, CDR1 is SGHAT and CDR2 is FQNNGV. Full variable domain (missing parts from reference TRBV11-2 and TRBJ2-2): EAGVAQSPRYKIIEKRQSVAFWCNPISGHATLYWYQQILGQGPKLLIQFQNNGVVDDSQLPKDRFSAERLKGVDSTLKIQPAKLEDSAVYLCASILGTGELFFGEGSRLTVL.

The chain uses TRBV5-6 and TRBJ2-2, with TRBD2 matching 8 bases. V gave up 1 base and J gave up 0 bases; unmatched junction bases: 5. Germline V lookup: CDR1 SGHDT, CDR2 YYEEEE. The CDR3 has 17 amino acids. CDR3: CASSLWGAGANTGELFF. Written as DNA, the CDR3 is TGTGCCAGCAGCTTGTGGGGAGCGGGAGCGAACACCGGGGAGCTGTTTTTT.

This clonotype came up a few times. This chain connects TRBV6-2 or TRBV6-3 to TRBJ2-2, with TRBD2 matching over 8 bases. The CDR3 covers 15 residues. The V segment lost 4 bases and the J segment 5 bases; nucleotides outside the gene matches: 6. Germline CDR1 is MNHEY and CDR2 is SVGEGT. The CDR3 nucleotides read TGTGCCAGCAGTTTCCTCCGGGGGGGAACCGGGGAGCTGTTTTTT. Protein sequence: CASSFLRGGTGELFF.

The CDR3 DNA follows: TGTGCCACTTTTGGGCCGATCGAGGGTGGCTACACCTTC. It yields the protein CATFGPIEGGYTF. The chain links TRBV25-1 to TRBJ1-2, with D hard to call. CDR1 and CDR2 from the germline V gene are MGHDK and SYGVNS. The CDR3 length is 13 residues. With 10 bases removed from V and 7 bases from J, the gap between germline ends came to 19 bases.

The chain recombines TRBV24-1 with TRBJ2-1; D is possibly TRBD1 (5 bases). The ends were cut back, 4 bases at V and 4 bases at J, with 10 bases in the middle. Germline CDR1 reads KGHDR; CDR2 reads SFDVKD. The CDR3 is 14 residues long. In nucleotides, the CDR3 is TGTGCCACCAGTGAACTGGGGCATTACAATGAGCAGTTCTTC. Translated, it gives CATSELGHYNEQFF.

This clonotype has just a few counts. This chain connects TRBV15 to TRBJ2-3; D ambiguous. Trimming left V 1 base short and J 2 bases short, with 7 bases between. Germline V gene lookup returns CDR1 LNHNV and CDR2 YYDKDF (reference sequence). The CDR3 contains 14 residues. The CDR3 region has the DNA TGTGCCACCAGCAGAGGGGCGCTCACAGATACGCAGTATTTT. Protein sequence: CATSRGALTDTQYF.